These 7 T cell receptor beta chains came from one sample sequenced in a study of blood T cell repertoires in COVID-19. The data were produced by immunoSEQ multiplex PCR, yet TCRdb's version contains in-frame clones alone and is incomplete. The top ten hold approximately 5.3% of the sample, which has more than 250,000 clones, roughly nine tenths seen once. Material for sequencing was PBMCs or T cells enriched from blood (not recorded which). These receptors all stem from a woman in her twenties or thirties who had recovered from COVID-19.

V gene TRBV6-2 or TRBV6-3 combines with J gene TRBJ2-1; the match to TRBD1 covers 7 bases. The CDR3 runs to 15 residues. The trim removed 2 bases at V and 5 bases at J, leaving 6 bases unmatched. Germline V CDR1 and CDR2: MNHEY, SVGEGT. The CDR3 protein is CASSYQSTGNNEQFF. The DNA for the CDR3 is TGTGCCAGCAGTTACCAATCGACAGGGAACAATGAGCAGTTCTTC.

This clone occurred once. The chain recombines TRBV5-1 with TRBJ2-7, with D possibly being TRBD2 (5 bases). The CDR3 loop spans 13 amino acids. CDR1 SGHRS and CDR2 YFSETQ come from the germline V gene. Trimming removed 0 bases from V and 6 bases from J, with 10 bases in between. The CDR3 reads CASSLGFAGEQYF. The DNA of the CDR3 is TGCGCCAGCAGCTTGGGATTTGCGGGCGAGCAGTACTTC.

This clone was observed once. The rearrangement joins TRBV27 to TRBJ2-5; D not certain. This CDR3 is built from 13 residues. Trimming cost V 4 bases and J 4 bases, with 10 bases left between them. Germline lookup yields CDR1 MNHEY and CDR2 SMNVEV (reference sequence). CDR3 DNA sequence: TGTGCCAGCAGTTCGCCCAGTCGAGAGACCCAGTACTTC. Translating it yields CASSSPSRETQYF.

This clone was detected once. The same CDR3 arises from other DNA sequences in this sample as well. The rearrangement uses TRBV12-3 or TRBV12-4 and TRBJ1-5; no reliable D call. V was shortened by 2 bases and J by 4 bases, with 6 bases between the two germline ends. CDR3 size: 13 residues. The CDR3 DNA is TGTGCCAGCAGTTTACAGATTAATCAGCCCCAGCATTTT. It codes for CASSLQINQPQHF.

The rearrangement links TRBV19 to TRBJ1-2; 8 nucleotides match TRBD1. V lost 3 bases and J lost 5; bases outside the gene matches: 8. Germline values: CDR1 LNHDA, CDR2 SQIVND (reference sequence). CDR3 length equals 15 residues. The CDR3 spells CASSIGQGDLYGYTF. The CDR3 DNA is TGTGCCAGTAGTATTGGACAGGGTGATCTTTATGGCTACACCTTC.

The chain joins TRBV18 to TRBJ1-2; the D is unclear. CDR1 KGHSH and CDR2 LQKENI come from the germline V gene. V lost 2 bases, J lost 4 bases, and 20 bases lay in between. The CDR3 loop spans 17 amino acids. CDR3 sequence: CASSPIPDGRTVYGYTF. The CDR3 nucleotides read TGTGCCAGCTCACCAATACCAGACGGGAGGACGGTCTATGGCTACACCTTC.

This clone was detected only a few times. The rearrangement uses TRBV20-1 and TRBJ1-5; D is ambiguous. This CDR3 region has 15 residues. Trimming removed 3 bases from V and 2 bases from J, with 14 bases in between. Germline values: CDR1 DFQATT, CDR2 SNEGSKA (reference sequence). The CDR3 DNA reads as TGCAGTGCTAGTGTCTTCGTAGCGGGCAATCAGCCCCAGCATTTT. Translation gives CSASVFVAGNQPQHF.